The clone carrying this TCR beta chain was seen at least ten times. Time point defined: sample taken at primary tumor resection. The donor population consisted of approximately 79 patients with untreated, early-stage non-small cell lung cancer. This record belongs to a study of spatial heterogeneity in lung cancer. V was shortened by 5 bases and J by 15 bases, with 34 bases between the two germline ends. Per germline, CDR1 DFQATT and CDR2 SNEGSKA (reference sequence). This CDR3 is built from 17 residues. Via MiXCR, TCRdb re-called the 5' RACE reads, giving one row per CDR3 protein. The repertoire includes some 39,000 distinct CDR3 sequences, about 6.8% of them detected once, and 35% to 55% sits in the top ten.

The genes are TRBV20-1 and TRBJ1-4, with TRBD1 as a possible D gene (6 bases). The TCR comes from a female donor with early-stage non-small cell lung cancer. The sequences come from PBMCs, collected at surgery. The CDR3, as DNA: TGCAGTGCTTATCCACCCCTCCAGAGGGGAGGGGGTACAAGGGTGTTTTTT. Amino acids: CSAYPPLQRGGGTRVFF.